Following are 3 T cell receptor beta chains from one sample sequenced in a study of cytomegalovirus exposure and HLA in healthy donors. PCR involved 60 Vbeta and 13 Jbeta primers. The repertoire was sequenced with immunoSEQ multiplex PCR; TCRdb's copy has only in-frame clones and lacks some. This table has under 150,000 clones, roughly 77% appearing once. Sequenced input: PBMCs. These receptors were obtained from a female donor in good health and CMV-seronegative.

The CDR3 DNA reads TGTGCCAGCGAGGGGGTTGGAAACACCATATATTTT. It encodes CASEGVGNTIYF. The rearrangement links TRBV6-5 to TRBJ1-3, with D perhaps TRBD1 (6 bases). Germline assignment: CDR1 MNHEY and CDR2 SVGAGI. Trimming cost V 8 bases and J 3 bases, with 8 bases left between them. This CDR3 spans 12 amino acids.

Only a few counts were recorded for this clone. This chain connects TRBV7-8 to TRBJ1-5; D unclear. Germline loops: CDR1 SGHVS, CDR2 FQNEAQ. V lost 2 bases, J lost 0 bases, and 5 bases lay in between. The CDR3 extends over 14 amino acids. CDR3 region: CASSLFSSNQPQHF. CDR3 nucleotide sequence: TGTGCCAGCAGCTTATTCAGTAGCAATCAGCCCCAGCATTTT.

This sequence joins TRBV4-1 and TRBJ2-7, with D perhaps matching TRBD1 (5 bases). This CDR3 contains 15 residues. The germline V gene encodes CDR1 MGHRA and CDR2 YSYEKL. Between the trimmed V and J ends, which lost 3 bases and 0 bases, there was a span of 12 bases. The DNA of the CDR3 is TGCGCCAGCAGCCAGTTGGGGCTAATCTCCTACGAGCAGTACTTC. Amino acids: CASSQLGLISYEQYF.